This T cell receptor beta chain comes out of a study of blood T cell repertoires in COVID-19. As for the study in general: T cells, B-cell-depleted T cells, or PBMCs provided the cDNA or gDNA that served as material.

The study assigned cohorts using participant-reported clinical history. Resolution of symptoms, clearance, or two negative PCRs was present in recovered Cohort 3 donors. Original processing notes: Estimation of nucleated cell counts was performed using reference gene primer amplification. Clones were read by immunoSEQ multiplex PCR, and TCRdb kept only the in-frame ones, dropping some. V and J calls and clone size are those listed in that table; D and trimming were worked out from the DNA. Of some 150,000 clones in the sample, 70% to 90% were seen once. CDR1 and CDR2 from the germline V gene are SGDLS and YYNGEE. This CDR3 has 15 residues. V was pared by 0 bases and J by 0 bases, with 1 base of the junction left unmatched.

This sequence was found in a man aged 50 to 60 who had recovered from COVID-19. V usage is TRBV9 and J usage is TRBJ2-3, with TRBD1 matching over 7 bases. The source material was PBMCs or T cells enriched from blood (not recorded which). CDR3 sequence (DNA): TGTGCCAGCAGCGTAGCAGGGGGAAGCACAGATACGCAGTATTTT. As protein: CASSVAGGSTDTQYF.